The clone carrying this T cell receptor (beta chain) has more than one count but fewer than ten. The antigen is unknown. This specimen comes from a study of cytomegalovirus exposure and HLA in healthy donors. Findings and limits, study-wide: In a later analysis, HLA-associated beta chains showed higher expansion and lower generation probabilities than comparable chains. The presence/absence work took it that sequencing depth was about the same across donors.

The CDR3 is 15 amino acids. The V gene end was trimmed by 1 base and the J gene end by 2 bases; junction bases not matched to a gene: 4. Germline CDR1 is SGHDN and CDR2 is FVKESK. PCR primers comprised 60 Vbeta and 13 Jbeta primers. The authors' processing: An analysis that came later counted roughly 80 million unique TCR beta chains, approximately 10 million shared. This table comes from immunoSEQ multiplex PCR, and its TCRdb copy is limited to in-frame clones, with some not included. That table furnishes V, J and clone size, whereas the DNA furnished D and trimming. Of 110,000 to 150,000 clones in the sample, 9.7% were seen once.

The sequence derives from a man aged 50-59 years in good health and CMV-seronegative. Sequencing was performed on PBMCs. The chain employs TRBV14 and TRBJ2-5; 7 nucleotides match TRBD1. The CDR3 bases are TGTGCCAGCAGCCAAGGGAGACAGGGACAAGAGACCCAGTACTTC. Residues: CASSQGRQGQETQYF. The full variable domain, with the rest looked up from reference TRBV14 and TRBJ2-5, is EAGVTQFPSHSVIEKGQTVTLRCDPISGHDNLYWYRRVMGKEIKFLLHFVKESKQDESGMPNNRFLAERTGGTYSTLKVQPAELEDSGVYFCASSQGRQGQETQYFGPGTRLLVL.